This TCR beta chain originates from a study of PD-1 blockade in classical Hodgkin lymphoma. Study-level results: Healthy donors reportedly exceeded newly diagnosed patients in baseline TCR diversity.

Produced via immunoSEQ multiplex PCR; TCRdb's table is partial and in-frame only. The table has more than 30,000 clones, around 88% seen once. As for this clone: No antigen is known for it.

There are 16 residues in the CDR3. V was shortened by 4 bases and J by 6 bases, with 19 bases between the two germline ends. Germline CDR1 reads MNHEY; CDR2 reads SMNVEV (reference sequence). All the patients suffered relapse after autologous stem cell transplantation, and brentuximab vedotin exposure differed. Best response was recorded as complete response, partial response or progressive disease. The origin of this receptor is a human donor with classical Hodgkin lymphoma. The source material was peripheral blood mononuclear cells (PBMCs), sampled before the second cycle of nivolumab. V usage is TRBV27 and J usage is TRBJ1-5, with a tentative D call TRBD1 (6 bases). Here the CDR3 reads CASSSGEGVAFQPQHF. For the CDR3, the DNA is TGTGCCAGCAGTTCAGGGGAGGGAGTCGCGTTTCAGCCCCAGCATTTT.